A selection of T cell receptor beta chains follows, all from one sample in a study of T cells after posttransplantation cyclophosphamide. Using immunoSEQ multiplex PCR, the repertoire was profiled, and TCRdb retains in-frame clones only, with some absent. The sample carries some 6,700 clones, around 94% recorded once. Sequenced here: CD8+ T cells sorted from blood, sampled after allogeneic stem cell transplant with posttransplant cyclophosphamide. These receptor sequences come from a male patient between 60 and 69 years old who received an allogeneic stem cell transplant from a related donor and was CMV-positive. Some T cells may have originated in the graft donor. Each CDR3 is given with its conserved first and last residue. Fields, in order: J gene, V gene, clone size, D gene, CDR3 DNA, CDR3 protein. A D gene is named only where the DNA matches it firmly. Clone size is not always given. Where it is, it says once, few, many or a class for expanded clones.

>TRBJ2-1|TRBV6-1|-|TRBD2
TGTGCCAGCAGTGACGAAGCGGGATCCCACAATGAGCAGTTCTTC
CASSDEAGSHNEQFF
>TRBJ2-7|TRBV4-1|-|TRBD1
TGCGCCAGCAGCCAAGGACAGGGGGCCTACGAGCAGTACTTC
CASSQGQGAYEQYF
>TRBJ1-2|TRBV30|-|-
TGTGCCTGGAGTGTAGCAGGGGAAGGCTACACCTTC
CAWSVAGEGYTF
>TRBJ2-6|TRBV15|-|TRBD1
TGTGCCACCAGCACCGCTGAAGGACAGGGGTCTGGGGCCAACGTCCTGACTTTC
CATSTAEGQGSGANVLTF
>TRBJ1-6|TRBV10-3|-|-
TGTGCCATCAGCGCCCGCTGGGGGGAAATGGATTCACCCCTCCACTTT
CAISARWGEMDSPLHF
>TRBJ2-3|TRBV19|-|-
TGTGCCACTCCGTCCCAGGGGCGGAGGACAGATACGCAGTATTTT
CATPSQGRRTDTQYF
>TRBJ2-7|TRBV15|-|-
TGTGCCACCAGCAGAGATAGCAGCGAGCAGTACTTC
CATSRDSSEQYF
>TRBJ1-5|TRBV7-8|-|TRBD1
TGTGCCAGCAGCCTAGAAGGACAGGGAGAAGGTCGGAACAATCAGCCCCAGCATTTT
CASSLEGQGEGRNNQPQHF
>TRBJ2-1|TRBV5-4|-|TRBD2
TGTGCCAGCAGCCGGACTAGCGGGGGGCTCAATGAGCAGTTCTTC
CASSRTSGGLNEQFF
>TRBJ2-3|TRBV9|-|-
TGTGCCAGCAGCGTGGTGGGACACCAGAATTGCGATACGCAGTATTTT
CASSVVGHQNCDTQYF
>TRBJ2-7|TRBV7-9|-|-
TGTGCCAGCAGCTTAAACAGGGCGGCGAGCTCCTACGAGCAGTACTTC
CASSLNRAASSYEQYF
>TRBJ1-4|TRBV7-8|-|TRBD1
TGTGCCAGCAGCCCTTCCGGGACAGGACGAGAAAAACTGTTTTTT
CASSPSGTGREKLFF
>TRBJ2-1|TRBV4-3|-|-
TGCGCCAGCAGCCAAGATGGGGGGACAGACTACAATGAGCAGTTCTTC
CASSQDGGTDYNEQFF
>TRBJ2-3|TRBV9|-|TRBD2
TGTGCCAGCAGCGTAACTAGCGGGAACACAGATACGCAGTATTTT
CASSVTSGNTDTQYF
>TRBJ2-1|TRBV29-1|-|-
TGCAGCGTTGAAGACAGTGAGCAGTTCTTC
CSVEDSEQFF
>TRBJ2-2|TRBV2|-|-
TGTGCCAGCAGTGAAGGGACAGAGAACACCGGGGAGCTGTTTTTT
CASSEGTENTGELFF
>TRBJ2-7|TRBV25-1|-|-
TGTGCCAGCAGTGAAAGCATATTCTACGAGCAGTACTTC
CASSESIFYEQYF
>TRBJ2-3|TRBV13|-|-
TGTGCCAGCAGGGGGGGGGCCTTAACAGATACGCAGTATTTT
CASRGGALTDTQYF
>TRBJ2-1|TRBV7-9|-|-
TGTGCCAGCAGCAAGGACAGTGACAATGAGCAGTTCTTC
CASSKDSDNEQFF
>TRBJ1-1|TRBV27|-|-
TGTGCCAGCAGTTTATTCGGGGTGAACACTGAAGCTTTCTTT
CASSLFGVNTEAFF
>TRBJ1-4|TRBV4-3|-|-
TGCGCCAGCAGCCAAGATCCTGCAACTAATGAAAAACTGTTTTTT
CASSQDPATNEKLFF
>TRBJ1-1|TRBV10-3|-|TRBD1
TGTGCCATCAGACCTACCGGGACAGCGAACACTGAAGCTTTCTTT
CAIRPTGTANTEAFF
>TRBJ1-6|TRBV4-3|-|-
TGCGCCAGCAGCCAAGCGCCGGGGTCCTATAATTCACCCCTCCACTTT
CASSQAPGSYNSPLHF
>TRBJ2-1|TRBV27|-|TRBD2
TGTGCCAGCAGTTCTCCCTTTCTCCCTAGCGGGGGGGCGAATGAGCAGTTCTTC
CASSSPFLPSGGANEQFF
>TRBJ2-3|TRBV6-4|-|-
TGTGCCAGCAGTGACGGCGGCTCCGCAGATACGCAGTATTTT
CASSDGGSADTQYF
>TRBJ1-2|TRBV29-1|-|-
TGCAGCGTTGAGCCTCTGAACGGGAACTATGGCTACACCTTC
CSVEPLNGNYGYTF
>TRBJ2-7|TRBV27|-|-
TGTGCCGGCAGCCCGGGACTCCCAACGGGCGAGCAGTACTTC
CAGSPGLPTGEQYF
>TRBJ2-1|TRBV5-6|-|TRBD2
TGTGCCAGCAGCTTGCTCGTCGCGGGGGGCAATGAGCAGTTCTTC
CASSLLVAGGNEQFF
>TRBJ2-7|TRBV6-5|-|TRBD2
TGTGCCAGCACCCTACTAGCGGGGGGGGACGAGCAGTACTTC
CASTLLAGGDEQYF
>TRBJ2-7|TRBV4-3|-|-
TGCGCCAGCAGCCAAGACTTCCGGACAGCGGGGCAAGGGGAGCAGTACTTC
CASSQDFRTAGQGEQYF
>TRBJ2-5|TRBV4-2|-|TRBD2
TGTGCCAGCAGCCAAGACTATATTGGCGGACTAGCGGGACGTACTCAAGAGACCCAGTACTTC
CASSQDYIGGLAGRTQETQYF
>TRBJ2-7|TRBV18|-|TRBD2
TGTGCCAGCTCTCATAGCGGGGGGAGCTACGAGCAGTACTTC
CASSHSGGSYEQYF
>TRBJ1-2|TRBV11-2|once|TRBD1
TGTGCCAGCAGCTTACCCTCCGGACAGGTATTGAATGGCTACACCTTC
CASSLPSGQVLNGYTF
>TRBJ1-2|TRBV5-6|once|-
TGTGCCAGCAGCTCCTCACTACGGCAGACGTATGGCTACACCTTC
CASSSSLRQTYGYTF
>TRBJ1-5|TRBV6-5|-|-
TGTGCCAGCAGTTACCGCGCCACCGGTAGTCAGCCCCAGCATTTT
CASSYRATGSQPQHF